Following are 31 T cell receptor beta chains from one sample sequenced in a study of radiotherapy plus CTLA-4 blockade in lung cancer. Generated by immunoSEQ multiplex PCR, the TCRdb table keeps only in-frame clones and is missing some. The profile shows about 38,000 clones, about three quarters of them singletons. This specimen was peripheral blood, taken from a patient treated with radiotherapy plus ipilimumab. The receptors shown here come from a human donor with non-small cell lung cancer who had stable disease on radiotherapy plus ipilimumab.

This clone was recorded a few times. The chain carries TRBV29-1 and TRBJ1-1; no firm D call. V lost 6 bases and J lost 0, with 14 bases in between. The length of the CDR3 is 14 residues. From germline, CDR1 is SQVTM and CDR2 ANQGSEA. The chain's CDR3 is CSVRALLMNTEAFF. CDR3 nucleotides: TGCAGCGTCCGGGCCCTGTTGATGAACACTGAAGCTTTCTTT.

The DNA of the CDR3 is TGTGCCAGCAGCCCAACAGGGGGCGATAATGGAAACACCATATATTTT. The encoded protein is CASSPTGGDNGNTIYF. The V and J genes are TRBV9 and TRBJ1-3; 9 positions agree with TRBD1. After removal of 4 bases from V and 3 bases from J, the junction contained 8 bases not matched to a gene. Germline V CDR1 and CDR2: SGDLS, YYNGEE. The CDR3 extends over 16 amino acids.

V usage is TRBV6-5 and J usage is TRBJ1-1; the D gene is possibly TRBD1 (6 bases). The germline V gene has CDR1 MNHEY and CDR2 SVGAGI. Trimming removed 5 bases from V and 5 bases from J, with 12 bases in between. The CDR3 runs to 13 residues. CDR3 coding DNA: TGTGCCAGCAGTCCTACAGGGTGGACTGAAGCTTTCTTT. Translated, it gives CASSPTGWTEAFF.

The chain is built from TRBV11-1 and TRBJ1-6; no firm D call. Germline CDR1 and CDR2: SGHAT and FQDESV (reference sequence). The CDR3 has 15 residues. The ends were cut back, 5 bases at V and 5 bases at J, with 13 bases in the middle. The CDR3 bases are TGTGCCAGCAGCCCAACCCGGGTAAATAATTCACCCCTCCACTTT. It translates to CASSPTRVNNSPLHF.

The chain has TRBV9 and TRBJ1-1; D perhaps matches TRBD1 (5 bases). The CDR3 covers 13 residues. V lost 0 bases and J 4 bases, leaving 7 bases between the germline ends. Germline CDR1 SGDLS, CDR2 YYNGEE. The CDR3 nucleotides are TGTGCCAGCAGCGTAGAGGGACGCACTGAAGCTTTCTTT. Translating it yields CASSVEGRTEAFF.

This clone was counted between two and nine times. V is TRBV7-6 and J is TRBJ2-1, with a tentative D call TRBD2 (7 bases). This CDR3 is built from 15 residues. CDR1 and CDR2 from the germline V gene are SGHVS and FNYEAQ. The V gene lost 3 bases and the J gene lost 4 bases, with 13 bases spanning the gap. The CDR3: CASSFGGGRYNEQFF. CDR3 bases: TGTGCCAGCAGCTTTGGCGGGGGCCGTTACAATGAGCAGTTCTTC.

In its sample, this clone is medium-sized. The chain joins TRBV5-1 to TRBJ2-6; D is perhaps TRBD1 (6 bases). The CDR3 spans 17 residues. Germline V gene data show CDR1 as SGHRS and CDR2 as YFSETQ. V lost 2 bases, J lost 2 bases, and 14 bases lay in between. CDR3 in amino acids: CASSFGGEWAGANVLTF. The CDR3, as DNA: TGCGCCAGCAGCTTTGGGGGCGAGTGGGCTGGGGCCAACGTCCTGACTTTC.

The chain employs TRBV5-8 and TRBJ2-5, with 9 bases matching TRBD1. CDR1 is SGHTS, CDR2 YDEGEE, per germline. The trim removed 3 bases at V and 4 bases at J, leaving 4 bases unmatched. CDR3 length: 14 amino acids. The CDR3: CASSSLTGGETQYF. CDR3 nucleotides: TGTGCCAGCAGCTCCCTGACAGGGGGAGAGACCCAGTACTTC.

The chain links TRBV5-6 to TRBJ2-7; a possible D gene is TRBD1 (6 bases). CDR3 size: 13 residues. CDR1 is SGHDT, CDR2 YYEEEE, per germline. The DNA for the CDR3 is TGTGCCAGCAGCCTTGGACAGTCCTACGGGCAGTACGTC. Encoded protein: CASSLGQSYGQYV.

The chain is built from TRBV9 and TRBJ1-1; 10 positions agree with TRBD1. CDR3 length equals 15 residues. From germline, CDR1 is SGDLS and CDR2 YYNGEE. The junction had 1 base not matched to a gene; V was cut back by 0 bases and J by 2 bases. DNA of the CDR3: TGTGCCAGCAGCGTAGGGACAGGGGGTAACACTGAAGCTTTCTTT. Translation gives CASSVGTGGNTEAFF.

The V call is TRBV4-1, the J call TRBJ1-5, with no clear D. V was clipped by 0 bases and J by 4 bases, with 16 bases between them. Germline CDR1 reads MGHRA; CDR2 reads YSYEKL. The CDR3 covers 17 residues. The CDR3 is CASSQDVGSTSNQPQHF. The DNA for the CDR3 is TGCGCCAGCAGCCAAGATGTAGGGAGTACGTCTAATCAGCCCCAGCATTTT.

The CDR3 here is CASNRGFMLGTEAFF. The DNA of the CDR3 is TGTGCCAGTAACAGGGGGTTTATGTTGGGTACTGAAGCTTTCTTT. The chain uses TRBV19 and TRBJ1-1, with TRBD1 matching 8 bases. This CDR3 has 15 amino acids. V gave up 7 bases and J gave up 5 bases; unmatched junction bases: 12. Per the germline V gene, CDR1 is LNHDA and CDR2 is SQIVND (reference sequence).

The chain recombines TRBV6-5 with TRBJ1-1, with D possibly TRBD1 on 6 matching bases. Trimming left V 4 bases short and J 6 bases short, with 9 bases between. The CDR3 length is 12 residues. Germline CDR1 is MNHEY and CDR2 is SVGAGI. Here the CDR3 DNA reads TGTGCCAGCAGTTCACAGGGTCCTGAAGCTTTCTTT. It translates to CASSSQGPEAFF.

This sequence joins TRBV2 and TRBJ2-5, with D perhaps TRBD1 or TRBD2 (6 bases each). This CDR3 is 13 amino acids long. Germline CDR1 and CDR2: SNHLY and FYNNEI. Trimming took 6 bases from V and 4 from J, leaving 12 bases between them. This CDR3 reads CASRRQEGETQYF. CDR3 bases: TGTGCCAGCAGACGACAGGAGGGAGAGACCCAGTACTTC.

This clone was found once. This chain links TRBV13 with TRBJ2-1; TRBD1 agrees at 10 bases. Looked up from germline, CDR1 is PRHDT and CDR2 is FYEKMQ (reference sequence). The J segment lost 7 bases and the V segment lost 5 bases, leaving 5 bases of the junction unmatched. This CDR3 is built from 14 residues. CDR3 loop: CASSTRTGGNEQFF. CDR3 DNA: TGTGCCAGCAGCACCCGGACAGGGGGAAATGAGCAGTTCTTC.

This clone was recorded a few times. V gene TRBV18 combines with J gene TRBJ1-5, with TRBD1 matching 8 bases. With V trimmed by 6 bases and J by 0 bases, 7 bases remained unmatched. Germline lookup yields CDR1 KGHSH and CDR2 LQKENI. The CDR3 spans 16 residues. The CDR3 sequence: CASSPGQGLSNQPQHF. The CDR3 DNA sequence: TGTGCCAGCTCTCCCGGACAGGGCCTTAGCAATCAGCCCCAGCATTTT.

The chain combines TRBV6-5 with TRBJ1-2; no firm D call. The CDR3 extends over 14 amino acids. Per germline, CDR1 MNHEY and CDR2 SVGAGI. Deletions cut 2 bases from V and 1 base from J, with 8 bases between. CDR3: CASSYTSLNYGYTF. As DNA, the CDR3 is TGTGCCAGCAGTTACACCTCACTTAACTATGGCTACACCTTC.

There are a few counts of this clone. V and J are TRBV10-2 and TRBJ2-7, with D perhaps matching TRBD1 (6 bases). Germline lookup yields CDR1 WSHSY and CDR2 SAAADI. The V end lost 3 bases, the J end lost 1 base, and 13 bases lay between the germline ends. CDR3 length: 15 amino acids. The CDR3: CASSDAGVRSYEQYF. The CDR3 nucleotides read TGCGCCAGCAGTGATGCAGGGGTAAGATCCTACGAGCAGTACTTC.

This clone is labeled as medium-sized (0.01 to 0.1%). The chain uses TRBV7-3 and TRBJ1-2, with D possibly being TRBD1 (6 bases). The CDR3 is 16 amino acids. V gave up 5 bases and J gave up 8 bases, with 24 bases separating them. Per the germline V gene, CDR1 is SGHTA and CDR2 is FQGTGA. This CDR3 reads CASSRRSGDGGEGYTF. DNA for the CDR3: TGTGCCAGCAGCCGTAGATCAGGGGACGGGGGTGAGGGCTACACCTTC.

V gene TRBV7-3 combines with J gene TRBJ2-2; D uncertain. From germline, CDR1 is SGHTA and CDR2 FQGTGA. This CDR3 is built from 16 residues. Trimming stripped 4 bases from V and 0 bases from J, with 12 bases between. CDR3: CASSSGRLANTGELFF. CDR3 bases: TGTGCCAGCAGCTCGGGCCGCCTCGCGAACACCGGGGAGCTGTTTTTT.

The genes are TRBV7-3 and TRBJ2-1, with TRBD1 matching 9 bases. The CDR3 runs to 15 residues. Germline CDR1 reads SGHTA; CDR2 reads FQGTGA. J gave up 1 base and V 5 bases, and 3 bases lay outside the gene matches. The CDR3 protein is CASSLGQGSYNEQFF. The CDR3 nucleotides are TGTGCCAGCAGCCTAGGACAGGGGTCCTACAATGAGCAGTTCTTC.

The chain links TRBV7-9 to TRBJ1-6, with no clear D. Germline CDR1 SEHNR, CDR2 FQNEAQ (reference sequence). This CDR3 has 13 amino acids. V dropped 3 bases and J dropped 8 bases, with 8 bases sitting between them. This CDR3 is CASSLGLDSPLHF. In DNA form, the CDR3 reads TGTGCCAGCAGCTTGGGATTGGATTCACCCCTCCACTTT.

The sample holds one count of this clone. V and J are TRBV14 and TRBJ1-2; D is undetermined. The V gene's germline CDR1 is SGHDN and CDR2 FVKESK. The ends were cut back, 2 bases at V and 0 bases at J, with 4 bases in the middle. The CDR3 totals 13 residues. CDR3 coding DNA: TGTGCCAGCAGCCAATGGGCTAACTATGGCTACACCTTC. The encoded protein is CASSQWANYGYTF.

CDR3 sequence: CSVWTTGNTIYF. The CDR3 nucleotides read TGCAGCGTGTGGACTACTGGAAACACCATATATTTT. The V and J genes are TRBV29-1 and TRBJ1-3, with unresolved D. Looked up from germline, CDR1 is SQVTM and CDR2 is ANQGSEA. CDR3 length: 12 amino acids. Deletions cut 6 bases from V and 2 bases from J, with 8 bases between.

This chain uses TRBV7-3 with TRBJ2-1; 16 bases align to TRBD2. J was trimmed by 9 bases and V by 7 bases; bases with no gene match: 9. CDR3 size: 16 residues. Germline CDR1 is SGHTA and CDR2 is FQGTGA. The CDR3 nucleotides read TGTGCCAGCAAGGCCGGGACTAGCGGGGGGGCCGCTGAGCAGTTCTTC. Encoded protein: CASKAGTSGGAAEQFF.

As concerns this clone: Germline and junction disagree at one end, which may indicate a read error. The chain joins TRBV19 to TRBJ1-3; 8 bases align to TRBD1. The CDR3 length is 12 residues. Germline loops: CDR1 LNHDA, CDR2 SQIVND (reference sequence). The CDR3 protein is CAVGQGENTIYF. CDR3 DNA sequence: TGCGCCGTCGGACAGGGAGAAAACACCATATATTTT.

J is TRBJ1-1 and V is TRBV28; D might be TRBD1 (5 bases). The length of the CDR3 is 15 residues. Germline V gene data show CDR1 as MDHEN and CDR2 as SYDVKM. Trimming removed 5 bases from V and 4 bases from J, with 17 bases in between. The CDR3 spells CASSLSGGEGTEAFF. The CDR3 nucleotides read TGTGCCAGCAGTCTCTCGGGGGGGGAGGGCACTGAAGCTTTCTTT.

This chain links TRBV5-1 with TRBJ2-7; 9 nucleotides align to TRBD1. Germline V CDR1 and CDR2: SGHRS, YFSETQ. V lost 5 bases, J lost 3 bases, and 6 bases stayed unmatched. There are 14 residues in the CDR3. The chain's CDR3 is CASRKGTGIYEQYV. The CDR3 bases are TGCGCCAGCAGAAAAGGGACAGGGATCTACGAGCAGTACGTC.

This sequence joins TRBV5-6 and TRBJ2-6; unclear D gene. The germline V and J ends were trimmed by 2 bases and 2 bases, with 17 bases remaining between them. The CDR3 spans 18 residues. Germline V lookup: CDR1 SGHDT, CDR2 YYEEEE. The chain's CDR3 is CASSFNGPDPAGANVLTF. The CDR3 DNA reads TGTGCCAGCAGCTTTAATGGACCGGACCCCGCTGGGGCCAACGTCCTGACTTTC.

The rearrangement links TRBV27 to TRBJ1-6, with 7 bases identical to TRBD1. From germline, CDR1 is MNHEY and CDR2 SMNVEV (reference sequence). Germline trimming cut 2 bases from V and 9 bases from J; bases unmatched to any gene: 10. The CDR3 is 16 amino acids. DNA for the CDR3: TGTGCCAGCAGTTTAACAGGGGATCACGGTATTTCACCCCTCCACTTT. Translation gives CASSLTGDHGISPLHF.

The genes are TRBV6-5 and TRBJ1-4; perhaps TRBD1 as D (6 bases). Trimming left V 5 bases short and J 16 bases short, with 17 bases between. The CDR3 spans 12 residues. The germline V gene has CDR1 MNHEY and CDR2 SVGAGI. CDR3: CASSATVGAGFF. The CDR3 DNA sequence: TGTGCCAGCAGTGCGACGGTGGGGGCCGGGTTTTTT.